Each of the 21 T cell receptor beta chains below was sequenced from the same sample in a study of T cells in women clearing cervical HPV infection. Assay: immunoSEQ multiplex PCR; the TCRdb copy retains only in-frame clones and omits some. This table lists tens of thousands of clones. Source material: blood buffy coat. The origin of the receptors is a woman aged 18 to 75 with a cervical HPV16 infection that either progressed to CIN3+ or cleared (not recorded which).

To note about this clone: The read finishes 3 residues shy of the CDR3 end, and the germline J gene is used to complete it. The rearrangement uses TRBV18 and TRBJ1-2; 8 bases match TRBD1. CDR1 KGHSH and CDR2 LQKENI come from the germline V gene. The CDR3 is 14 residues long. The sequenced CDR3 bases are TGTGCCAGCTCACCATCAGGGGGCCCGGAGACC. It yields the protein CASSPSGGPET. The complete CDR3 reads CASSPSGGPETYTF.

To note about this clone: The read stops 3 residues short of the end of the CDR3; the missing end is completed from the germline J gene. This chain uses TRBV12-3 or TRBV12-4 with TRBJ2-5; D may be TRBD2 (6 bases). V lost 1 base and J 4 bases, leaving 10 bases between the germline ends. CDR3 size: 14 residues. CDR3 DNA (partial): TGTGCCAGCAGTTTAGGCGGGATTTTAGAGACC. Encoded protein: CASSLGGILET. In full, the CDR3 reads CASSLGGILETQYF.

As to this clone: The read terminates 3 residues ahead of where the CDR3 ends, so the germline J gene completes it. The V gene is TRBV5-1, the J gene TRBJ1-2; possible D gene TRBD1, 6 bases. Germline assignment: CDR1 SGHRS and CDR2 YFSETQ. Trimming cost V 4 bases and J 0 bases, with 10 bases left between them. CDR3 length equals 14 residues. CDR3 bases read: TGCGCCAGCAGCCCGGACAGTACTAACTATGGC. Translating it yields CASSPDSTNYG. The CDR3 reads in full as CASSPDSTNYGYTF.

On this clone itself: The read gets to within 3 residues of the CDR3 end, and the germline J gene fills in the rest. The chain joins TRBV7-2 to TRBJ1-1; no clear D. Germline loops: CDR1 SGHTA, CDR2 FQGNSA. V lost 0 bases to trimming and J lost 2 bases, with 7 bases between them. This CDR3 has 14 amino acids. This chain's CDR3 is CASSLARDNTEAFF. Partial CDR3 DNA: TGTGCCAGCAGCTTAGCTAGAGATAACACTGAA.

A note on this clone: The CDR3 end is not reached by the read, which stops 3 residues before it; the germline J gene fills it in. The chain links TRBV28 to TRBJ2-1; 9 nucleotides match TRBD2. Unmatched junction bases numbered 9, after V lost 3 bases and J lost 3 bases. The CDR3 contains 17 residues. Germline CDR1 reads MDHEN; CDR2 reads SYDVKM. The CDR3 is CASSFNIAGVVYNEQFF. The CDR3 DNA, read in part, is TGTGCCAGCAGTTTCAATATAGCGGGAGTGGTCTACAATGAG.

The CDR3 protein is CASSSTSFYEQYF. CDR3 DNA, as far as it was read: TGTGCCAGTAGTTCAACTTCCTTTTACGAG. J is TRBJ2-7 and V is TRBV19; unclear D gene. Read sequence stops 3 residues before the CDR3 end, and the germline J gene provides the missing end. This CDR3 spans 13 amino acids. Germline CDR1 is LNHDA and CDR2 is SQIVND (reference sequence). Trimming took 5 bases from V and 4 from J, leaving 12 bases between them. Full variable domain (rest looked up from reference TRBV19 and TRBJ2-7): DGGITQSPKYLFRKEGQNVTLSCEQNLNHDAMYWYRQDPGQGLRLIYYSQIVNDFQKGDIAEGYSVSREKKESFPLTVTSAQKNPTAFYLCASSSTSFYEQYFGPGTRLTVT.

Remarks on this clone: The DNA ends 3 residues before the CDR3 does, and the rest of the CDR3 is filled in from the germline J gene. The gene calls are TRBV30 and TRBJ1-5; D perhaps matches TRBD1 (5 bases). Germline V lookup: CDR1 GTSNPN, CDR2 SVGIG (reference sequence). V lost 1 base and J 4 bases, leaving 14 bases between the germline ends. The CDR3 is 15 residues long. This CDR3 is CAWSEWAGGNQPQHF. CDR3 DNA, as far as it was read: TGTGCCTGGAGTGAATGGGCCGGGGGTAATCAGCCC. Drawing the rest from reference TRBV30 and TRBJ1-5, the complete variable domain is SQTIHQWPATLVQPVGSPLSLECTVEGTSNPNLYWYRQAAGRGLQLLFYSVGIGQISSEVPQNLSASRPQDRQFILSSKKLLLSDSGFYLCAWSEWAGGNQPQHFGDGTRLSIL.

Notes on this clone: The read stops 3 residues short of the end of the CDR3; the missing end is completed from the germline J gene. The chain employs TRBV7-9 and TRBJ1-4; D is perhaps TRBD1 (5 bases). The V gene's germline CDR1 is SEHNR and CDR2 FQNEAQ (reference sequence). CDR3 length equals 15 residues. This CDR3 is CASTIDVSGANVLFF. CDR3 DNA (partial): TGTGCCAGCACTATCGACGTCTCTGGGGCCAACGTA.

In the case of this clone: Sequencing ends 3 residues short of the CDR3 end; the germline J gene provides the rest. The chain recombines TRBV2 with TRBJ2-7; no firm D call. Germline V gene data show CDR1 as SNHLY and CDR2 as FYNNEI. The CDR3 consists of 15 residues. V was shortened by 3 bases and J by 0 bases, with 12 bases between the two germline ends. Incomplete CDR3 DNA: TGTGCCAGCAGTGATATGGCGGTCAGCTCCTACGAG. Amino acids: CASSDMAVSSYE. The complete CDR3 protein is CASSDMAVSSYEQYF.

For this clone: The read terminates 3 residues ahead of where the CDR3 ends, so the germline J gene completes it. This rearrangement joins TRBV28 to TRBJ1-6; maybe TRBD1 (6 bases). The germline V gene has CDR1 MDHEN and CDR2 SYDVKM. CDR3 length equals 15 residues. V was pared by 6 bases and J by 7 bases, with 16 bases between. The DNA read from the CDR3 is TGTGCCAGCAGGGGGACTAGGGGGGTGAATTCACCC. Encoded protein: CASRGTRGVNSP. The CDR3 as a whole reads CASRGTRGVNSPLHF.

This clone is classed as medium-sized (0.01 to 0.1%) by frequency. The read terminates 3 residues before the CDR3 end, so the remaining end is supplied by the germline J gene. This sequence joins TRBV14 and TRBJ2-3, with TRBD2 matching 7 bases. The CDR3 contains 16 residues. Germline V lookup: CDR1 SGHDN, CDR2 FVKESK. J was trimmed by 6 bases and V by 1 base; bases with no gene match: 10. CDR3 DNA (partial): TGTGCCAGCAGCCAAGCAAGGGAAGCGGGACTGGATACG. Translating gives CASSQAREAGLDT. The whole CDR3 is CASSQAREAGLDTQYF.

As concerns this clone: The read terminates 3 residues ahead of where the CDR3 ends, so the germline J gene completes it. This chain joins TRBV5-4 and TRBJ2-1, with D unclear. Looked up from germline, CDR1 is SGHNT and CDR2 is YYREEE (reference sequence). Trimming removed 1 base from V and 4 bases from J, with 15 bases in between. CDR3 size: 16 residues. CDR3 amino acids: CASSLRVRPDYNEQFF. The CDR3 bases that were read are TGTGCCAGCAGCTTGAGGGTTCGGCCGGATTACAATGAG.

With respect to this clone: One end of the junction varies from germline; a read error may be responsible. The read halts 3 residues ahead of the CDR3 end, with the missing end drawn from the germline J gene. This chain uses TRBV18 with TRBJ2-5, with D possibly TRBD1 on 5 matching bases. Germline V gene data show CDR1 as KGHSH and CDR2 as LQKENI. This CDR3 has 13 amino acids. The chain's CDR3 is CASPPGLSETQYF. CDR3 bases read: TGTGCCAGCCCACCAGGGCTGTCCGAGACC.

Points on this clone: The read terminates 3 residues ahead of where the CDR3 ends, so the germline J gene completes it. The rearrangement uses TRBV20-1 and TRBJ2-7; weak D call: TRBD1 (6 bases). Germline V CDR1 and CDR2: DFQATT, SNEGSKA (reference sequence). The V end lost 6 bases, the J end lost 3 bases, and 18 bases lay between the germline ends. The CDR3 sequence is 14 residues long. This CDR3 is CSANRPGHHYEQYF. The CDR3 DNA, read in part, is TGCAGTGCCAATCGTCCGGGACACCACTACGAG.

This clone is called medium-sized based on its frequency. The CDR3 is cut off 3 residues early in the read; its end comes from the germline J gene. The J gene is TRBJ2-4, the V gene TRBV30, with D unclear. Germline V gene lookup returns CDR1 GTSNPN and CDR2 SVGIG (reference sequence). This CDR3 contains 14 residues. Trimming left V 2 bases short and J 0 bases short, with 8 bases between. The CDR3 reads CAWSKGLAKNIQYF. The part of the CDR3 DNA that was read is TGTGCCTGGAGTAAAGGGCTAGCCAAAAACATT.

As for this clone: The read ends 3 residues shy of where the CDR3 ends; the end is completed using the germline J gene. This sequence joins TRBV28 and TRBJ2-7; 10 nucleotides line up with TRBD1. The V and J ends lost 2 bases and 5 bases, in that order; junction bases with no gene match: 6. CDR1 and CDR2 (germline): MDHEN, SYDVKM. This CDR3 is 15 amino acids long. CDR3 sequence reads: CASSLKGQGTDEQYF. The CDR3 DNA, read in part, is TGTGCCAGCAGTTTAAAGGGACAGGGGACCGACGAG.

By frequency, this clone is medium-sized. The missing CDR3 end, 3 residues past where the read stops, is filled in from the germline J gene. This rearrangement joins TRBV5-4 to TRBJ1-3, with 8 nucleotides matching TRBD1. Unmatched junction bases numbered 6, after V lost 4 bases and J lost 3 bases. CDR3 length equals 15 residues. Germline values: CDR1 SGHNT, CDR2 YYREEE (reference sequence). The CDR3 spells CASSTGQGDGNTIYF. The covered CDR3 bases are TGTGCCAGCAGCACCGGACAGGGTGATGGAAACACC.

The CDR3 is CASSLEPTTDNEQFF. CDR3 DNA, as far as it was read: TGCGCCAGCAGCTTGGAGCCGACTACCGACAATGAG. This chain links TRBV5-1 with TRBJ2-1; the D gene is possibly TRBD2 (5 bases). The read gets to within 3 residues of the CDR3 end, and the germline J gene fills in the rest. V was cut by 0 bases and J by 5 bases, with 12 bases left in between. Germline values: CDR1 SGHRS, CDR2 YFSETQ. The CDR3 contains 15 residues.

Concerning this clone: The read halts 3 residues ahead of the CDR3 end, with the missing end drawn from the germline J gene. The rearrangement uses TRBV30 and TRBJ2-7; D gene unclear. The CDR3 loop spans 12 amino acids. V lost 1 base to trimming and J lost 0 bases, with 4 bases between them. Looked up from germline, CDR1 is GTSNPN and CDR2 is SVGIG (reference sequence). The CDR3 DNA, read in part, is TGTGCCTGGAGTGCACACTCCTACGAG. Translated, it gives CAWSAHSYE. The entire CDR3 is CAWSAHSYEQYF.

As to this clone: The read comes to an end 3 residues before the CDR3 does, leaving the germline J gene to fill in the end. The V gene is TRBV11-2, the J gene TRBJ2-5, with 8 positions matching TRBD1. The length of the CDR3 is 15 residues. The trim removed 2 bases at V and 5 bases at J, leaving 7 bases unmatched. Germline V gene sequence: CDR1 SGHAT, CDR2 FQNNGV. Here the CDR3 reads CASSLRQGSWETQYF. The CDR3 DNA, read in part, is TGTGCCAGCAGCTTAAGACAGGGGTCGTGGGAGACC.

Of note for this clone: The read finishes 3 residues shy of the CDR3 end, and the germline J gene is used to complete it. The chain uses TRBV2 and TRBJ2-1, with 7 bases fitting TRBD2. The CDR3 runs 14 residues. V lost 6 bases and J lost 8; bases outside the gene matches: 10. Germline V gene lookup returns CDR1 SNHLY and CDR2 FYNNEI. The CDR3 region is CASRAGLHQDEQFF. Incomplete CDR3 DNA: TGTGCCAGCAGAGCGGGGCTTCATCAGGATGAG.